A selection of T cell receptor beta chains follows, all from one sample in a study of T cell clones after liver transplantation. TCRdb's table, derived via immunoSEQ multiplex PCR, lists solely in-frame clones and lacks some. The sample lists fewer than 85,000 clones, approximately 82% occurring once. The sequencing here drew on CD4+ T cells from blood, taken at the 22-month timepoint. These receptor sequences come from a human patient who received a liver transplant. The graft donor may have given rise to some T cells. The CDR3 runs from the conserved cysteine through the conserved F or W. Fields, in order: V gene, clone size, J gene, D gene, CDR3 DNA, CDR3 protein. D genes are given only for firm matches. Some rows mark clone size as missing; the rest say once, few, many or name a class of expanded clone.

V gene: TRBV6-5
clone size: .
J gene: TRBJ2-7
D gene: .
CDR3 DNA: TGTGCCAGCACCAATGACTACGCGCCCTACGAGCAGTACTTC
CDR3 protein: CASTNDYAPYEQYF

V gene: TRBV6-1
clone size: few
J gene: TRBJ2-7
D gene: .
CDR3 DNA: TGTGCCAGCAGTGAGAGAACAGGAGGCTACGAGCAGTACTTC
CDR3 protein: CASSERTGGYEQYF

V gene: TRBV19
clone size: .
J gene: TRBJ1-4
D gene: TRBD1
CDR3 DNA: TGTGCCATAAACTCGGGACAGGGGGATGAAAAACTGTTTTTT
CDR3 protein: CAINSGQGDEKLFF

V gene: TRBV7-9
clone size: .
J gene: TRBJ1-2
D gene: TRBD1
CDR3 DNA: TGTGCCAGCAGCTTTTTTGGAGGGGGCGCATGGAACTATGGCTACACCTTC
CDR3 protein: CASSFFGGGAWNYGYTF

V gene: TRBV7-2
clone size: .
J gene: TRBJ2-2
D gene: .
CDR3 DNA: TGTGCCAGCAGCTCCACCACATGGAACACCGGGGAGCTGTTTTTT
CDR3 protein: CASSSTTWNTGELFF

V gene: TRBV14
clone size: .
J gene: TRBJ2-3
D gene: .
CDR3 DNA: TGTGCCAGCAGCCTCCAGAGCACAGATACGCAGTATTTT
CDR3 protein: CASSLQSTDTQYF

V gene: TRBV6-6
clone size: .
J gene: TRBJ2-7
D gene: .
CDR3 DNA: TGTGCCAGCAGTTATAGGACAGCGGGAGAGCAGTACTTC
CDR3 protein: CASSYRTAGEQYF

V gene: TRBV18
clone size: once
J gene: TRBJ2-7
D gene: .
CDR3 DNA: TGTGCCAGCTCAGTGACCAAGGGATACGAGCAGTACTTC
CDR3 protein: CASSVTKGYEQYF

V gene: TRBV25-1
clone size: .
J gene: TRBJ1-1
D gene: TRBD1
CDR3 DNA: TGTGCCAGCAGGCAGACAGGGGGCTCCGTAGCTTTCTTT
CDR3 protein: CASRQTGGSVAFF

V gene: TRBV5-6
clone size: .
J gene: TRBJ2-3
D gene: .
CDR3 DNA: TGTGCCAGCAGCTTGGGTCAGGCCAGCACAGATACGCAGTATTTT
CDR3 protein: CASSLGQASTDTQYF

V gene: TRBV4-1
clone size: .
J gene: TRBJ1-2
D gene: .
CDR3 DNA: TGCGCCAGCAGCCAAGAGCAGGCAGTCTATGGCTACACCTTC
CDR3 protein: CASSQEQAVYGYTF

V gene: TRBV7-2
clone size: .
J gene: TRBJ2-1
D gene: TRBD2
CDR3 DNA: TGTGCCAGCAGCTTAGAACTAGCGGGGGACAATGAGCAGTTCTTC
CDR3 protein: CASSLELAGDNEQFF

V gene: TRBV6-1
clone size: few
J gene: TRBJ1-5
D gene: .
CDR3 DNA: TGTGCCAGCATGGCCCGAACCAATCAGCCCCAGCATTTT
CDR3 protein: CASMARTNQPQHF

V gene: TRBV5-1
clone size: .
J gene: TRBJ2-2
D gene: .
CDR3 DNA: TGCGCCAGCAAAACCTCCACCGGCACCGGGGAGCTGTTTTTT
CDR3 protein: CASKTSTGTGELFF

V gene: TRBV6-5
clone size: .
J gene: TRBJ1-5
D gene: .
CDR3 DNA: TGTGCCAGCAGTTACGGTTCCGGTGGTAATCAGCCCCAGCATTTT
CDR3 protein: CASSYGSGGNQPQHF

V gene: TRBV27
clone size: .
J gene: TRBJ2-7
D gene: .
CDR3 DNA: TGTGCCAGCAGTTTAAACAGGCGATACGAGCAGTACTTC
CDR3 protein: CASSLNRRYEQYF

V gene: TRBV5-1
clone size: .
J gene: TRBJ2-7
D gene: TRBD1
CDR3 DNA: TGCGCCAGCAGCATCTCAGGACAGGCCTCCTACGAGCAGTACTTC
CDR3 protein: CASSISGQASYEQYF

V gene: TRBV28
clone size: .
J gene: TRBJ1-2
D gene: .
CDR3 DNA: TGTGCCAGCAGGGTGACAGCCAACTATGGCTACACCTTC
CDR3 protein: CASRVTANYGYTF

V gene: TRBV14
clone size: .
J gene: TRBJ2-1
D gene: .
CDR3 DNA: TGTGCCAGCAGCCAAGAATATCCCGGACCATCTTTGTTCTTC
CDR3 protein: CASSQEYPGPSLFF

V gene: TRBV25-1
clone size: .
J gene: TRBJ2-6
D gene: TRBD1
CDR3 DNA: TGTGCCAGCAGTGAAATACAGGGGTTGGATACTGGGGCCAACGTCCTGACTTTC
CDR3 protein: CASSEIQGLDTGANVLTF

V gene: TRBV19
clone size: .
J gene: TRBJ1-5
D gene: .
CDR3 DNA: TGTGCCAGTAGTATAGTTCGGGGGCTCGCGGATCAGCCCCAGCATTTT
CDR3 protein: CASSIVRGLADQPQHF

V gene: TRBV7-9
clone size: .
J gene: TRBJ1-1
D gene: .
CDR3 DNA: TGTGCCAGCAGCCACGACGCGAACACTGAAGCTTTCTTT
CDR3 protein: CASSHDANTEAFF

V gene: TRBV30
clone size: .
J gene: TRBJ1-1
D gene: TRBD1
CDR3 DNA: TGTGCCTGCCGTACAGGGGACACTGAAGCTTTCTTT
CDR3 protein: CACRTGDTEAFF

V gene: TRBV28
clone size: .
J gene: TRBJ2-1
D gene: .
CDR3 DNA: TGTGCCAGCAGTTTGGACGGATACAATGAGCAGTTCTTC
CDR3 protein: CASSLDGYNEQFF

V gene: TRBV7-3
clone size: .
J gene: TRBJ2-2
D gene: .
CDR3 DNA: TGTGCCAGCAGCTTTAATTCCGGGGAGCTGTTTTTT
CDR3 protein: CASSFNSGELFF

V gene: TRBV5-4
clone size: .
J gene: TRBJ2-5
D gene: TRBD1
CDR3 DNA: TGTGCCAGCAGGCGGGACAGGGGCCCCCAAGAGACCCAGTACTTC
CDR3 protein: CASRRDRGPQETQYF

V gene: TRBV6-6
clone size: .
J gene: TRBJ1-2
D gene: TRBD1
CDR3 DNA: TGTGCCAGCAGTGACAGGGGAACCAAATCCTATGGCTACACCTTC
CDR3 protein: CASSDRGTKSYGYTF

V gene: TRBV7-2
clone size: .
J gene: TRBJ2-7
D gene: .
CDR3 DNA: TGTGCCAGCAGCCTTTCCACGGGCGCCTACGAGCAGTACTTC
CDR3 protein: CASSLSTGAYEQYF